The next 17 T cell receptor beta chains were all read from a single sample in a study of shared clonotypes between healthy human individuals. Terminally differentiated effector memory CD45RA+ cells were excluded from the naive CD8 cells, which were CD45RO-negative and positively selected for CCR7. TCRdb's table, derived via immunoSEQ multiplex PCR, lists solely in-frame clones and lacks some. The sample has approximately 2,000,000 clones, 90% to 95% seen once. The sequenced material came from naive CD8+ T cells from PBMCs. Receptors were obtained from a man younger than 35 in good health. Some clones in this sample may be carry-over from other donors' samples.

This clone has only one observation. The chain uses TRBV6-5 and TRBJ2-2, with 8 nucleotides matching TRBD1. V trimming: 5 bases; J trimming: 9 bases; junction bases outside the gene matches: 8. The CDR3 is made up of 14 amino acids. Germline CDR1 MNHEY, CDR2 SVGAGI. CDR3 nucleotide sequence: TGTGCCAGCAGTCTTCAGGGGGCGCAGAGGGAGCTGTTTTTT. Translation: CASSLQGAQRELFF.

This rearrangement joins TRBV19 to TRBJ2-1, with D perhaps matching TRBD2 (6 bases). The CDR3 consists of 14 residues. Trimming cost V 5 bases and J 3 bases, with 11 bases left between them. Germline CDR1 LNHDA, CDR2 SQIVND (reference sequence). CDR3 amino acids: CASSWGLIYNEQFF. The CDR3 nucleotides read TGTGCCAGTAGTTGGGGACTTATCTACAATGAGCAGTTCTTC.

This sequence joins TRBV2 and TRBJ1-5; D gene ambiguous. This CDR3 has 18 residues. V was cut by 1 base and J by 0 bases, with 16 bases left in between. Per germline, CDR1 SNHLY and CDR2 FYNNEI. The CDR3 protein is CASSEDRVGGSSNQPQHF. The DNA for the CDR3 is TGTGCCAGCAGTGAAGATCGTGTTGGTGGCAGTAGCAATCAGCCCCAGCATTTT.

The J gene is TRBJ1-2, the V gene TRBV6-5, with unresolved D. The CDR3 consists of 13 residues. The germline CDR1 and CDR2 sequences are MNHEY and SVGAGI. Between the trimmed V and J ends, which lost 4 bases and 10 bases, there was a span of 16 bases. The CDR3 DNA follows: TGTGCCAGCAGTTGGAGCACGGTCCATGACTACACCTTC. Protein sequence: CASSWSTVHDYTF.

The chain carries TRBV7-9 and TRBJ2-1; D is ambiguous. The CDR3 is 16 residues long. Germline CDR1 SEHNR, CDR2 FQNEAQ (reference sequence). The V and J ends lost 3 bases and 6 bases respectively, with 18 bases between them. In DNA, the CDR3 is TGTGCCAGCAGCTTGGCACAGTCCTACCTCTCCAATGAGCAGTTCTTC. Encoded protein: CASSLAQSYLSNEQFF.

The chain uses TRBV27 and TRBJ1-1; maybe TRBD1 (6 bases). Per the germline V gene, CDR1 is MNHEY and CDR2 is SMNVEV (reference sequence). CDR3 length: 15 residues. Trimming removed 4 bases from V and 6 bases from J, with 18 bases in between. CDR3 region: CASSWGQPAAPEAFF. The CDR3, as DNA: TGTGCCAGCAGTTGGGGACAACCGGCGGCCCCTGAAGCTTTCTTT.

V gene TRBV9 combines with J gene TRBJ1-2; D is unclear. CDR3 length: 13 amino acids. V lost 6 bases and J lost 7, with 16 bases in between. Germline V CDR1 and CDR2: SGDLS, YYNGEE. The CDR3: CASTLLDRVGYTF. As DNA, the CDR3 is TGTGCCAGCACCCTGCTTGATAGGGTTGGCTACACCTTC.

This clone was seen a single time. The chain is built from TRBV11-2 and TRBJ2-7; weak D call: TRBD1 (6 bases). CDR1 is SGHAT and CDR2 is FQNNGV in the germline V gene. This CDR3 spans 13 amino acids. Trimming left V 4 bases short and J 3 bases short, with 10 bases between. CDR3 in DNA: TGTGCCAGCAGCTGGGACATGGGCTACGAGCAGTACTTC. The encoded protein is CASSWDMGYEQYF.

V gene TRBV6-6 combines with J gene TRBJ2-7, with TRBD1 identical over 7 bases. The trim removed 6 bases at V and 1 base at J, leaving 6 bases unmatched. Looked up from germline, CDR1 is MNHNY and CDR2 is SVGAGI (reference sequence). The CDR3 has 14 amino acids. This CDR3 is CASSLGGQSYEQYF. CDR3 bases: TGTGCCAGCAGCCTAGGGGGACAGTCCTACGAGCAGTACTTC.

This clone was seen a handful of times. This chain links TRBV5-1 with TRBJ2-1; 7 positions match TRBD2. This CDR3 is 15 amino acids long. Germline V gene data show CDR1 as SGHRS and CDR2 as YFSETQ. The V and J ends lost 4 bases and 5 bases, in that order; junction bases with no gene match: 9. The chain's CDR3 is CASSPPGGGNNEQFF. The CDR3 DNA is TGCGCCAGCAGCCCCCCGGGCGGGGGTAACAATGAGCAGTTCTTC.

The CDR3 DNA is TGTGCCAGTAGTACCCCCACGGGTTGGGACAATGAGCAGTTCTTC. The encoded protein is CASSTPTGWDNEQFF. This chain connects TRBV19 to TRBJ2-1; D gene ambiguous. The V and J ends lost 4 bases and 5 bases respectively, with 15 bases between them. There are 15 residues in the CDR3. From germline, CDR1 is LNHDA and CDR2 SQIVND (reference sequence).

The chain joins TRBV18 to TRBJ2-3, with D perhaps matching TRBD2 (6 bases). Germline CDR1 KGHSH, CDR2 LQKENI. CDR3 size: 15 residues. The V end lost 4 bases, the J end lost 4 bases, and 15 bases lay between the germline ends. CDR3 protein: CASSLTEGRADTQYF. As DNA, the CDR3 is TGTGCCAGCTCACTCACGGAGGGGCGGGCAGATACGCAGTATTTT.

This clone was counted once. The chain recombines TRBV4-3 with TRBJ1-1; TRBD1 matches at 9 bases. The V and J ends lost 2 bases and 5 bases, in that order; junction bases with no gene match: 12. The CDR3 spans 17 residues. Germline V CDR1 and CDR2: LGHNA, YSLEER. The CDR3 spells CASSQSSGGQGRTEAFF. The CDR3 DNA is TGCGCCAGCAGCCAATCATCTGGTGGACAGGGGAGGACTGAAGCTTTCTTT.

This chain connects TRBV28 to TRBJ2-7, with D perhaps TRBD2 (6 bases). V lost 4 bases, J lost 0 bases, and 10 bases lay in between. CDR3 length equals 14 residues. Germline CDR1 and CDR2: MDHEN and SYDVKM. This CDR3 reads CASSYGGVSYEQYF. The DNA for the CDR3 is TGTGCCAGCAGTTACGGCGGGGTCTCCTACGAGCAGTACTTC.

The J gene is TRBJ2-5, the V gene TRBV11-3, with a possible D match to TRBD1 (5 bases). V lost 1 base and J lost 5, with 11 bases in between. CDR1 and CDR2 from the germline V gene are SGHNT and YENEEA. The CDR3 consists of 14 residues. This chain's CDR3 is CASSLGVRAETQYF. CDR3 DNA sequence: TGTGCCAGCAGCTTAGGAGTCAGGGCGGAGACCCAGTACTTC.

This chain joins TRBV7-6 and TRBJ2-5, with no clear D. Germline CDR1 and CDR2: SGHVS and FNYEAQ. Trimming removed 7 bases at V and 1 base at J, with 13 bases between. This CDR3 has 14 residues. The chain's CDR3 is CASNIGLSQETQYF. DNA of the CDR3: TGTGCCAGCAACATAGGGCTAAGCCAAGAGACCCAGTACTTC.

The CDR3 DNA follows: TGTGCCAGCAGCCCAAGCTATAGGCTAGCGGACACAGATACGCAGTATTTT. Protein sequence: CASSPSYRLADTDTQYF. The chain combines TRBV4-2 with TRBJ2-3; 7 positions match TRBD2. Germline CDR1 and CDR2: LGHNA and YNFKEQ. V dropped 4 bases and J dropped 2; count of bases not matched to a gene: 12. The CDR3 loop spans 17 amino acids.